Detailed here is one T cell receptor (beta chain). The data belong to a study of cytomegalovirus exposure and HLA in healthy donors. Using immunoSEQ multiplex PCR, the repertoire was profiled, and TCRdb retains in-frame clones only, with some absent. Altogether some 69,000 clones are present, around 97% being singletons, with the ten largest covering 2% to 2.5%. Unmatched junction bases numbered 1, after V lost 3 bases and J lost 6 bases. CDR3 length: 12 amino acids. Germline-derived CDR1 and CDR2 are ENHRY and SYGVKD. The rearrangement uses TRBV10-3 and TRBJ1-2, with 7 bases matching TRBD1. This clonotype originated in a man aged 18 to 30 in good health and CMV-seronegative. The sequenced sample was PBMCs. CDR3 bases: TGTGCCATCAGTGAAGGGGGCGATGGCTACACCTTC. It codes for CAISEGGDGYTF.